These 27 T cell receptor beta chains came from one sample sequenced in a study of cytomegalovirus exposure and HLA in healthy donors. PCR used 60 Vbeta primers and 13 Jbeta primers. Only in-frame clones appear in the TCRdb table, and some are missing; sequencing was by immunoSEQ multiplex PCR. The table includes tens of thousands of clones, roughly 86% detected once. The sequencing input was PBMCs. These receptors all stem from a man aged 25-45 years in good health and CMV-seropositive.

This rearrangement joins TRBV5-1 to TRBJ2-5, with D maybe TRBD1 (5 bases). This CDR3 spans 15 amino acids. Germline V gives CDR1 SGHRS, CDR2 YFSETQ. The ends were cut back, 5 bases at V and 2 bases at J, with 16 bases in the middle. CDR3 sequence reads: CASRTGAFTQETQYF. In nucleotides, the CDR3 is TGCGCCAGCAGGACTGGGGCGTTCACGCAAGAGACCCAGTACTTC. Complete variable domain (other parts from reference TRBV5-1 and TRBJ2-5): KAGVTQTPRYLIKTRGQQVTLSCSPISGHRSVSWYQQTPGQGLQFLFEYFSETQRNKGNFPGRFSGRQFSNSRSEMNVSTLELGDSALYLCASRTGAFTQETQYFGPGTRLLVL.

The CDR3 protein is CASKTSGGSSYNEQFF. CDR3 in DNA: TGTGCCAGTAAAACTAGCGGGGGGAGCTCCTACAATGAGCAGTTCTTC. The rearrangement uses TRBV19 and TRBJ2-1, with 12 nucleotides matching TRBD2. Germline CDR1 reads LNHDA; CDR2 reads SQIVND (reference sequence). With V trimmed by 7 bases and J by 0 bases, 4 bases remained unmatched. CDR3 size: 16 residues.

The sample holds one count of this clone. DNA for the CDR3: TGTGCCAGCAGCTTAGGACTAGAGTCCTACAATGAGCAGTTCTTC. It specifies CASSLGLESYNEQFF. The chain is built from TRBV11-3 and TRBJ2-1, with a tentative D call TRBD2 (6 bases). CDR3 length equals 15 residues. CDR1 is SGHNT and CDR2 is YENEEA in the germline V gene. V was cut by 1 base and J by 1 base, with 8 bases left in between.

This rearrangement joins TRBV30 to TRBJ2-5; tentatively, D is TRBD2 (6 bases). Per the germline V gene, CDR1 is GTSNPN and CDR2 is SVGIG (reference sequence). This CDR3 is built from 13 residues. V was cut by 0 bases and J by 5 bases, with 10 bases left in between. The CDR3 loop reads CAWSVGLSETQYF. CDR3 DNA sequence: TGTGCCTGGAGTGTGGGACTTTCCGAGACCCAGTACTTC.

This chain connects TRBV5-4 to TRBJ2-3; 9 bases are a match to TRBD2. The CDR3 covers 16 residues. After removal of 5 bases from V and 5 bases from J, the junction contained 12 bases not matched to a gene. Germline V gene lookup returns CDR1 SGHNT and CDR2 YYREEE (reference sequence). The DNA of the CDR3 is TGTGCCAGCAGGGGTGGGCTAGCGGGAATCGGAGATACGCAGTATTTT. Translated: CASRGGLAGIGDTQYF.

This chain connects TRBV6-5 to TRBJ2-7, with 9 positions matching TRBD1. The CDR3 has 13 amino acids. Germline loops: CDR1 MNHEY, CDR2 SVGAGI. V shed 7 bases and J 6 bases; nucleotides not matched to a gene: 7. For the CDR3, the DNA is TGTGCCAGCAATCACAGACAGGGGGGCGAGCAGTACTTC. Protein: CASNHRQGGEQYF.

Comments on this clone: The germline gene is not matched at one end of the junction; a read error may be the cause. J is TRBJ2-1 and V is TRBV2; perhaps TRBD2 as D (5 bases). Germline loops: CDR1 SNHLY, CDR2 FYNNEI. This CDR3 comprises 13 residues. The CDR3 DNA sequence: TGTGCCAGCAATGAACTAGACTACAATGAGCAGTTCTTC. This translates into CASNELDYNEQFF.

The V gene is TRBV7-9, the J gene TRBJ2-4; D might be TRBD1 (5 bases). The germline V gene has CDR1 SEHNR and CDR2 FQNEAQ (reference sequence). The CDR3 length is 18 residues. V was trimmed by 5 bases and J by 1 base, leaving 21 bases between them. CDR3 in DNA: TGTGCCAGCAGCCCCGTTTGGGGCGGACCTCTTGCCAAAAACATTCAGTACTTC. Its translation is CASSPVWGGPLAKNIQYF.

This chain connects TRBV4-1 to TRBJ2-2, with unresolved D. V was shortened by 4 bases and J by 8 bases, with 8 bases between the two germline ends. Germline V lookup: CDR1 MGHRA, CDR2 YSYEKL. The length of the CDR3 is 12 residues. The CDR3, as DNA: TGCGCCAGCAGCCCCCCGGGTGGGGAGCTGTTTTTT. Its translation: CASSPPGGELFF.

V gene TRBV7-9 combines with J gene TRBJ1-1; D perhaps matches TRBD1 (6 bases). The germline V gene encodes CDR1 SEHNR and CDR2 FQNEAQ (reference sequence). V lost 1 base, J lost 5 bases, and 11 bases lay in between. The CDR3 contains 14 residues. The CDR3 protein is CASSLVTGKTEAFF. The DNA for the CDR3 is TGTGCCAGCAGCTTAGTTACAGGGAAAACTGAAGCTTTCTTT.

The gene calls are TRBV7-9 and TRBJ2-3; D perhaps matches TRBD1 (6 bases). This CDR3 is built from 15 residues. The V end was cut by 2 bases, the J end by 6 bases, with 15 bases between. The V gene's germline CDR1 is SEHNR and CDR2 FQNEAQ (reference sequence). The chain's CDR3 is CASSLQGKSSDTQYF. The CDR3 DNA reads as TGTGCCAGCAGCTTACAGGGGAAAAGTTCCGATACGCAGTATTTT.

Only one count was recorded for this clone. In DNA, the CDR3 is TGTGCCAGCAGACGAGGACAGGGGTTCGAAGATGCGGAGACCCAGTACTTC. This gives the protein CASRRGQGFEDAETQYF. The rearrangement links TRBV7-9 to TRBJ2-5; TRBD1 agrees at 9 bases. The trim removed 6 bases at V and 5 bases at J, leaving 16 bases unmatched. The CDR3 has 17 residues. Germline V lookup: CDR1 SEHNR, CDR2 FQNEAQ (reference sequence).

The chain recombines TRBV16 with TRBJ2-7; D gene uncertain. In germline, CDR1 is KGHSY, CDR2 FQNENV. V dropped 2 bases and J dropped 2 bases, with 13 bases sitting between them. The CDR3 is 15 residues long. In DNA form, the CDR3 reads TGTGCCAGCAGCCAAACCTATAGTGGTGCCTACGAGCAGTACTTC. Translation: CASSQTYSGAYEQYF.

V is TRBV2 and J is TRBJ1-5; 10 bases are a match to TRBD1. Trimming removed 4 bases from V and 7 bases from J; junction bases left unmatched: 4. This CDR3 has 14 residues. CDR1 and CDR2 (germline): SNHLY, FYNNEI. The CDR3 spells CASSGTGGSQPQHF. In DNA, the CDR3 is TGTGCCAGCAGTGGGACAGGGGGAAGCCAGCCCCAGCATTTT.

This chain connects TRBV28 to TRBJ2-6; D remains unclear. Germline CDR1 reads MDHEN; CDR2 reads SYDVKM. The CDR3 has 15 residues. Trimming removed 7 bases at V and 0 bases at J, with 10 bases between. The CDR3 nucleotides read TGTGCCAGCACCCCCACATACTCTGGGGCCAACGTCCTGACTTTC. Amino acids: CASTPTYSGANVLTF.

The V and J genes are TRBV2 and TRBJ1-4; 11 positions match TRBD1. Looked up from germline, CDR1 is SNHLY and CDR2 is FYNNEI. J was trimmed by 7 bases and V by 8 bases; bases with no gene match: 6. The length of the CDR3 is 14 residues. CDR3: CASATDRGPEKLFF. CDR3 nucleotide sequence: TGTGCCAGCGCTACGGACAGGGGGCCTGAAAAACTGTTTTTT. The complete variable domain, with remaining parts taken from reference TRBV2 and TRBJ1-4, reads EPEVTQTPSHQVTQMGQEVILRCVPISNHLYFYWYRQILGQKVEFLVSFYNNEISEKSEIFDDQFSVERPDGSNFTLKIRSTKLEDSAMYFCASATDRGPEKLFFGSGTQLSVL.

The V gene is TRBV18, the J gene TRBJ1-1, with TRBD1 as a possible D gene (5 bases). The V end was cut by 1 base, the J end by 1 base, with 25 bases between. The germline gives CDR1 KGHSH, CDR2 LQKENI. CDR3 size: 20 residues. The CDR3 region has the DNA TGTGCCAGCTCACCACGCGGGGGTTATCGAGGGGACCCACAGAACACTGAAGCTTTCTTT. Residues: CASSPRGGYRGDPQNTEAFF.

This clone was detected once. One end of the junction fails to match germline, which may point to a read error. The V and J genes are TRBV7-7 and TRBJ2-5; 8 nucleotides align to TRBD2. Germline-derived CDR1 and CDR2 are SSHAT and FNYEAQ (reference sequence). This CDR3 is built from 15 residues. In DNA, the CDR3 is TGTGCTAGCAGCCAACTAGCGGCGGAGGGAGAGACCCAGTACTTC. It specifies CASSQLAAEGETQYF.

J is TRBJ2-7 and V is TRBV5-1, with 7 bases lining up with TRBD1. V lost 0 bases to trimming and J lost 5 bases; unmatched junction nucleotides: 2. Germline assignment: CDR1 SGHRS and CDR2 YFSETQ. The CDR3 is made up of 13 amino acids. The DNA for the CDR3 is TGCGCCAGCAGCTTGGACAGGGGTAACGAGCAGTACTTC. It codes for CASSLDRGNEQYF.

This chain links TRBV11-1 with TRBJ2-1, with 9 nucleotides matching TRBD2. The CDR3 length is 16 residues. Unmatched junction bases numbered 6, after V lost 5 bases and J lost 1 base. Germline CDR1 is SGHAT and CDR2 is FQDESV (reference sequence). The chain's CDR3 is CASSPVGLASYNEQFF. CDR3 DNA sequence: TGTGCCAGCAGCCCGGTGGGACTAGCTTCCTACAATGAGCAGTTCTTC. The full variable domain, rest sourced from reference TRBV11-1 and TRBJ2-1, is EAEVAQSPRYKITEKSQAVAFWCDPISGHATLYWYRQILGQGPELLVQFQDESVVDDSQLPKDRFSAERLKGVDSTLKIQPAELGDSAMYLCASSPVGLASYNEQFFGPGTRLTVL.

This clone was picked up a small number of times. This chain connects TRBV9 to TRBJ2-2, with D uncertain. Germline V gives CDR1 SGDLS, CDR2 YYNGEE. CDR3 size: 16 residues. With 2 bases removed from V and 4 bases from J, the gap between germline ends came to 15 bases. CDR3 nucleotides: TGTGCCAGCAGCGTGAGGCCTCCGGTGGGCACCGGGGAGCTGTTTTTT. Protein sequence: CASSVRPPVGTGELFF. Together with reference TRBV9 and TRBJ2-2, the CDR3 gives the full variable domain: DSGVTQTPKHLITATGQRVTLRCSPRSGDLSVYWYQQSLDQGLQFLIQYYNGEERAKGNILERFSAQQFPDLHSELNLSSLELGDSALYFCASSVRPPVGTGELFFGEGSRLTVL.

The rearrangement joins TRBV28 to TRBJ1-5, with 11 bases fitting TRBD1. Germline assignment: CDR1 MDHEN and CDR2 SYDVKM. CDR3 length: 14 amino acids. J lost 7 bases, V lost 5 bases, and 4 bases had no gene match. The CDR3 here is CASSTGQGDQPQHF. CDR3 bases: TGTGCCAGCAGTACGGGACAGGGGGACCAGCCCCAGCATTTT.

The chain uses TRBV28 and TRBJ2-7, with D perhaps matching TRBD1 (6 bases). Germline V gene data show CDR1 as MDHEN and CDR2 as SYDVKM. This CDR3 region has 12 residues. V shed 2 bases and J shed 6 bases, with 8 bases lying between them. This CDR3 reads CASSLSRGEQYF. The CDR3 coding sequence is TGTGCCAGCAGTTTAAGCAGGGGCGAGCAGTACTTC.

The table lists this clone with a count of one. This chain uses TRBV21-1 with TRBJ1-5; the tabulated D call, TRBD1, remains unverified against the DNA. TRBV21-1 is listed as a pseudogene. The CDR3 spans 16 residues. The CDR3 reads CASSHGQGVSVQPQHF. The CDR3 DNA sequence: TGTGCCAGCAGCCACGGACAGGGGGTCTCAGTTCAGCCCCAGCATTTT.

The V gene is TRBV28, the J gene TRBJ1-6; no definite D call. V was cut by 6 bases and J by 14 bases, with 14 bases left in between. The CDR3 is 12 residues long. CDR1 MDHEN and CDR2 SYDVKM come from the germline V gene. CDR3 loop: CASRAKPLTLHF. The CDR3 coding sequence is TGTGCCAGCAGAGCCAAGCCTTTAACCCTCCACTTT. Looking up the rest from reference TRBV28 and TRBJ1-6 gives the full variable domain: DVKVTQSSRYLVKRTGEKVFLECVQDMDHENMFWYRQDPGLGLRLIYFSYDVKMKEKGDIPEGYSVSREKKERFSLILESASTNQTSMYLCASRAKPLTLHFGNGTRLTVT.

The chain's CDR3 is CASKTSSGSRTDTQYF. CDR3 nucleotide sequence: TGTGCCAGCAAGACCTCAAGCGGGAGTAGGACAGATACGCAGTATTTT. The chain couples TRBV27 to TRBJ2-3; 8 nucleotides match TRBD2. From germline, CDR1 is MNHEY and CDR2 SMNVEV (reference sequence). The CDR3 extends over 16 amino acids. Unmatched junction bases numbered 12, after V lost 7 bases and J lost 3 bases.

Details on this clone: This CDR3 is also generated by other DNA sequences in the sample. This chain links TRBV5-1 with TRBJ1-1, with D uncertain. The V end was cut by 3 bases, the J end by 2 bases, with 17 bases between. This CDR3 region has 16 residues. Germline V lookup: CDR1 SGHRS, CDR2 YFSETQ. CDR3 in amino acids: CASSSHDLGRNTEAFF. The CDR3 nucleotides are TGCGCCAGCAGCTCCCACGACTTAGGTCGAAACACTGAAGCTTTCTTT.